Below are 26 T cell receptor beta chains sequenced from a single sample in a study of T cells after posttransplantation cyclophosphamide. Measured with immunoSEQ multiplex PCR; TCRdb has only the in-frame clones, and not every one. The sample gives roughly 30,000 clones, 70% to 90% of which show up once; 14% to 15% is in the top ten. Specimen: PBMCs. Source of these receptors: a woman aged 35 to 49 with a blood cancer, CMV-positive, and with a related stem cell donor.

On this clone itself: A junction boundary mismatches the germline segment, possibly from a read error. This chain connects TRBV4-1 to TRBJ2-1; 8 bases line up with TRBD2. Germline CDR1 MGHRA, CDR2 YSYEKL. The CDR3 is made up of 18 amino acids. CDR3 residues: CANSLRGLASFLYNEQFF. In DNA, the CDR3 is TGCGCCAACAGCCTCCGAGGACTAGCCTCTTTCCTTTACAATGAGCAGTTCTTC.

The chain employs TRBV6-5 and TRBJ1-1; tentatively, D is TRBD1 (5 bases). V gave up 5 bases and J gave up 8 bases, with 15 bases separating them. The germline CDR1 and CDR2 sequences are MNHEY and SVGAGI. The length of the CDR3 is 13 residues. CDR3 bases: TGTGCCAGCAGTAGGGGCACCAACGGAGAAGCTTTCTTT. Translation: CASSRGTNGEAFF.

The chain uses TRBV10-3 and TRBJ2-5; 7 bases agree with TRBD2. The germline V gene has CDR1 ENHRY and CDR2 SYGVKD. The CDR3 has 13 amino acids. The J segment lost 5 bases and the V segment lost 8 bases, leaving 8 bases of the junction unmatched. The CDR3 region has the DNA TGTGCCATCGGGGTTAGGGAGGGGGAGACCCAGTACTTC. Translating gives CAIGVREGETQYF.

This CDR3 is CASSDPSGRPRGYNEQFF. CDR3 coding DNA: TGTGCCAGCAGCGACCCTAGCGGGCGGCCACGTGGTTACAATGAGCAGTTCTTC. The chain has TRBV9 and TRBJ2-1, with 8 bases identical to TRBD2. V trimming: 3 bases; J trimming: 4 bases; junction bases outside the gene matches: 15. CDR3 length: 18 amino acids. Germline V gene data show CDR1 as SGDLS and CDR2 as YYNGEE.

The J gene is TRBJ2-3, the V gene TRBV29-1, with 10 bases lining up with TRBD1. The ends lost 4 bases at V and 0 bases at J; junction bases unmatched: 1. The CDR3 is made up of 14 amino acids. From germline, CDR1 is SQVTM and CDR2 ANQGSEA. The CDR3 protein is CSVGQGASTDTQYF. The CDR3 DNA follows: TGCAGCGTTGGACAGGGGGCGAGCACAGATACGCAGTATTTT.

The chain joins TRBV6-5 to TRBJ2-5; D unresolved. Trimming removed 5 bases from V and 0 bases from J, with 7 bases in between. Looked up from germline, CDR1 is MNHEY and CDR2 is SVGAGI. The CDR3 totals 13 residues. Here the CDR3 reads CASSVSHQETQYF. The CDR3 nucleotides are TGTGCCAGCAGTGTAAGCCACCAAGAGACCCAGTACTTC.

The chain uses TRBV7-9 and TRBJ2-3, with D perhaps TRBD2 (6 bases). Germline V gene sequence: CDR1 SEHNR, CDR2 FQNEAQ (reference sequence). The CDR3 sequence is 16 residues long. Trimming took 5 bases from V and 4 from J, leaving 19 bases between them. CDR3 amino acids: CASSPKRGIKADTQYF. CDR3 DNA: TGTGCCAGCAGCCCGAAACGGGGGATTAAGGCAGATACGCAGTATTTT. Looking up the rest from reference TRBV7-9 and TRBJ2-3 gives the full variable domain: DTGVSQNPRHKITKRGQNVTFRCDPISEHNRLYWYRQTLGQGPEFLTYFQNEAQLEKSRLLSDRFSAERPKGSFSTLEIQRTEQGDSAMYLCASSPKRGIKADTQYFGPGTRLTVL.

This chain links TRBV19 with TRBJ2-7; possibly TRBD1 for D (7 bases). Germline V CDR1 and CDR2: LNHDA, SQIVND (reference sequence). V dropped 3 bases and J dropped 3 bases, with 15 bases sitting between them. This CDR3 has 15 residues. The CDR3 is CASSIFPGGLYEQYF. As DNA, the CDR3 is TGTGCCAGTAGTATTTTTCCAGGGGGACTCTACGAGCAGTACTTC.

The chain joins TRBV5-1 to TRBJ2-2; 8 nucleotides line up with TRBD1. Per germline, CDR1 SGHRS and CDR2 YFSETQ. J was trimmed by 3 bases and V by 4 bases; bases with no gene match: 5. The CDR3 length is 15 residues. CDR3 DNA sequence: TGCGCCAGCAGCGGCAGGGGGCTTGACACCGGGGAGCTGTTTTTT. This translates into CASSGRGLDTGELFF.

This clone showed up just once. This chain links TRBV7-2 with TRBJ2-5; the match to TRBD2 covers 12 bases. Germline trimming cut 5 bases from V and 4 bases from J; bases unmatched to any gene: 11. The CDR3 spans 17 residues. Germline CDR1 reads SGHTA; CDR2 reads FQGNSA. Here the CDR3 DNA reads TGTGCCAGCAGCCCTCGGGTGACTAGCGGGGGAGGAGAGACCCAGTACTTC. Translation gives CASSPRVTSGGGETQYF.

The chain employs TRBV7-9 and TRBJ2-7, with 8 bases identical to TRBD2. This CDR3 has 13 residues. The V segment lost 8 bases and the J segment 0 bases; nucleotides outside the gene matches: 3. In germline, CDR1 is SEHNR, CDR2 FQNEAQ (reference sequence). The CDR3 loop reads CASGGTSSYEQYF. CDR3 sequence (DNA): TGTGCCAGCGGGGGGACTAGCTCCTACGAGCAGTACTTC. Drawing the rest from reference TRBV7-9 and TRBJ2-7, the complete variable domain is DTGVSQNPRHKITKRGQNVTFRCDPISEHNRLYWYRQTLGQGPEFLTYFQNEAQLEKSRLLSDRFSAERPKGSFSTLEIQRTEQGDSAMYLCASGGTSSYEQYFGPGTRLTVT.

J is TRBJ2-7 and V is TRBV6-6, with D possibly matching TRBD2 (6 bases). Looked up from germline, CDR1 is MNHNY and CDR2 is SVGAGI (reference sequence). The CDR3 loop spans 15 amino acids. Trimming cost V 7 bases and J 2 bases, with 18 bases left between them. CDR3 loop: CASTPRRGIPYEQYF. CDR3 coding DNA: TGTGCCAGCACCCCGAGGCGGGGTATTCCCTACGAGCAGTACTTC.

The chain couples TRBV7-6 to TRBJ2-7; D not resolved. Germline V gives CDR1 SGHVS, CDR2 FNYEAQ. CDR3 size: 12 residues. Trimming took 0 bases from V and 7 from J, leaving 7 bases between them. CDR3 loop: CASSLAFEEQYF. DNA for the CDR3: TGTGCCAGCAGCTTAGCGTTTGAGGAGCAGTACTTC. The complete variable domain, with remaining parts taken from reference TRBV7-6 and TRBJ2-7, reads GAGVSQSPRYKVTKRGQDVALRCDPISGHVSLYWYRQALGQGPEFLTYFNYEAQQDKSGLPNDRFSAERPEGSISTLTIQRTEQRDSAMYRCASSLAFEEQYFGPGTRLTVT.

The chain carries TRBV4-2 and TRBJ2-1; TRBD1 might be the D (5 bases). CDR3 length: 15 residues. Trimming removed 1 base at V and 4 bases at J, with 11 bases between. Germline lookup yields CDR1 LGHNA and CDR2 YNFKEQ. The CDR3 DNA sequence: TGTGCCAGCAGCCAAGCCGGGCCAGGGTACAATGAGCAGTTCTTC. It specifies CASSQAGPGYNEQFF.

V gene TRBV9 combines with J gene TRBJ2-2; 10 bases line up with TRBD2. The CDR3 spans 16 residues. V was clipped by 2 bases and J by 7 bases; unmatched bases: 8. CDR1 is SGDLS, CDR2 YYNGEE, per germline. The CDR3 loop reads CASSVDSGGASGELFF. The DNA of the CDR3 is TGTGCCAGCAGCGTGGACAGCGGGGGGGCCAGCGGGGAGCTGTTTTTT. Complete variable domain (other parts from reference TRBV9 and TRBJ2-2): DSGVTQTPKHLITATGQRVTLRCSPRSGDLSVYWYQQSLDQGLQFLIQYYNGEERAKGNILERFSAQQFPDLHSELNLSSLELGDSALYFCASSVDSGGASGELFFGEGSRLTVL.

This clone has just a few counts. DNA for the CDR3: TGCGCCAGCAGCATCAGCGGGGGCCTATGGTATGAGCAGTTCTTC. Encoded protein: CASSISGGLWYEQFF. The V gene is TRBV5-1, the J gene TRBJ2-1; 8 positions agree with TRBD2. Germline V gene sequence: CDR1 SGHRS, CDR2 YFSETQ. The CDR3 has 15 residues. J lost 8 bases, V lost 4 bases, and 11 bases had no gene match.

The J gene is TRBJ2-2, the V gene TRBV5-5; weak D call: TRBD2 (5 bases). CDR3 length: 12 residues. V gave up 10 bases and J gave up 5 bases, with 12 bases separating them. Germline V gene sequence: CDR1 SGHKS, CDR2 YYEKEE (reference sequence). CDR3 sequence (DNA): TGTGCCGGCGGAGGTGGGACCGGGGAGCTGTTTTTT. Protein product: CAGGGGTGELFF.

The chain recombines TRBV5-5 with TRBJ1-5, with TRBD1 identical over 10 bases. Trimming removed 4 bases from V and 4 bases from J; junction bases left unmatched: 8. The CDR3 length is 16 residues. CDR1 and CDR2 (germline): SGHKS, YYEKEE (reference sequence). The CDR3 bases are TGTGCCAGCAGCCGTTATCGGACAGGGGGTAATCAGCCCCAGCATTTT. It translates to CASSRYRTGGNQPQHF.

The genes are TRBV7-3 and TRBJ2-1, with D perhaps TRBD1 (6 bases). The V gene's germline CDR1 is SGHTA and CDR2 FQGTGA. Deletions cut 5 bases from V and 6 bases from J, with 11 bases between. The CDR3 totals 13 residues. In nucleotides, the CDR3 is TGTGCCAGCAGCCCCTCAGGGGTCAATGAGCAGTTCTTC. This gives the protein CASSPSGVNEQFF.

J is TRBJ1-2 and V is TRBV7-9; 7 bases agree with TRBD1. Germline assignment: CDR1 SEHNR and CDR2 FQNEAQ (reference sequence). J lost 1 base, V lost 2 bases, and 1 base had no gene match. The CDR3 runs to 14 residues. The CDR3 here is CASSLRDSNYGYTF. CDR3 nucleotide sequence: TGTGCCAGCAGCTTAAGGGACAGTAACTATGGCTACACCTTC.

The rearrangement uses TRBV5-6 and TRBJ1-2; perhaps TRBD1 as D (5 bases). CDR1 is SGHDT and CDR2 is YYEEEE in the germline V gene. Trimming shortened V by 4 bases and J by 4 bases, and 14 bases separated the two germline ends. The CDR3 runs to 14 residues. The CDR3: CASSPIGGTYGYTF. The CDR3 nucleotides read TGTGCCAGCAGCCCCATAGGAGGGACCTATGGCTACACCTTC.

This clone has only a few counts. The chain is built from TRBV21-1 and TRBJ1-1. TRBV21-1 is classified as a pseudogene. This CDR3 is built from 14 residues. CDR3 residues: CASSKGGGRLMAFF. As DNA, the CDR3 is TGTGCCAGCAGCAAAGGCGGGGGGCGCTTGATGGCTTTCTTT.

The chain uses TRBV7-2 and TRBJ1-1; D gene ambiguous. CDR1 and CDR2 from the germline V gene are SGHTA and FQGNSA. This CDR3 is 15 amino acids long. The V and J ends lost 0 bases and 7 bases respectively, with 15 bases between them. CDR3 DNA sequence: TGTGCCAGCAGCTTAGCGCAAGGCTCAAGAGGTGAAGCTTTCTTT. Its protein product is CASSLAQGSRGEAFF.

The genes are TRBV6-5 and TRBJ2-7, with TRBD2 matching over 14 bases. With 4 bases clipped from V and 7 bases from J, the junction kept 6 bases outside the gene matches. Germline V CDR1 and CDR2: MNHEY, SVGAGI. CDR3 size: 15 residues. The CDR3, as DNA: TGTGCCAGCAGTTCGCCGGGACTAGCGGGGGATGAGCAGTACTTC. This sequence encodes CASSSPGLAGDEQYF.

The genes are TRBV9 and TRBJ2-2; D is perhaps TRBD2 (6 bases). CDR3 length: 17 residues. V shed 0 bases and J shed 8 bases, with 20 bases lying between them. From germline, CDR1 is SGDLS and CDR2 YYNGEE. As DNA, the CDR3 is TGTGCCAGCAGCGTAGAACCCGCTAGCGCAAATAGGGGGGAGCTGTTTTTT. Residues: CASSVEPASANRGELFF.

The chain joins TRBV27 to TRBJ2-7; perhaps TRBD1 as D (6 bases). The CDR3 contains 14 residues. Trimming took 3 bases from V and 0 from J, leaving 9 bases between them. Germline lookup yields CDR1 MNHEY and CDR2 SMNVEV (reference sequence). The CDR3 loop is CASSFADSSYEQYF. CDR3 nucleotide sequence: TGTGCCAGCAGTTTCGCGGACAGCTCCTACGAGCAGTACTTC.